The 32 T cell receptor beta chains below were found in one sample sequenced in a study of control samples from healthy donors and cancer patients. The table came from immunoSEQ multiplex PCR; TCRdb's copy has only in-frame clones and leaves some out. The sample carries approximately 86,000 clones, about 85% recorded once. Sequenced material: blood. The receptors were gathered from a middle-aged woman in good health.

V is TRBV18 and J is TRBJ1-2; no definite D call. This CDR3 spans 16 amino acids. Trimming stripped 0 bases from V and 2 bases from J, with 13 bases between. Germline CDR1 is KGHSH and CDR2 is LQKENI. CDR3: CASSPPSPVGNYGYTF. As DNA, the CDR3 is TGTGCCAGCTCACCACCCTCCCCTGTGGGAAACTATGGCTACACCTTC.

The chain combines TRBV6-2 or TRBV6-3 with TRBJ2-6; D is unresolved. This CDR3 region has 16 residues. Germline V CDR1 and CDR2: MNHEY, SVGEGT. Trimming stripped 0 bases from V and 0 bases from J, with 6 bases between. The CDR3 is CASSYSPGSGANVLTF. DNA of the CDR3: TGTGCCAGCAGTTACTCGCCGGGCTCTGGGGCCAACGTCCTGACTTTC.

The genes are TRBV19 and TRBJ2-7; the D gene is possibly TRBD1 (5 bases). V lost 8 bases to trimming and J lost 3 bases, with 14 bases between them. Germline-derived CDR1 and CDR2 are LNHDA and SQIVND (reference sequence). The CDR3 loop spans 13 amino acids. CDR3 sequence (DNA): TGTGCCAGTCAGGGTCCAGGATACTACGAGCAGTACTTC. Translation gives CASQGPGYYEQYF.

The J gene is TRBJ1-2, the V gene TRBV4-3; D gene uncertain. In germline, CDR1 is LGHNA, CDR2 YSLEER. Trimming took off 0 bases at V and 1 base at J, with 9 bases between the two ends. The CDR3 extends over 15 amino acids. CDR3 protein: CASSQEPGFNYGYTF. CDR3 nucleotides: TGCGCCAGCAGCCAAGAACCAGGCTTTAACTATGGCTACACCTTC.

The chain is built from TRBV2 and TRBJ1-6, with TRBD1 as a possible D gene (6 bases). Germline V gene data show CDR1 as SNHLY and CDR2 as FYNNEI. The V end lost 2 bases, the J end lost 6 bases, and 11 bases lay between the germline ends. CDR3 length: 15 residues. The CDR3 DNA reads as TGTGCCAGCAGTGAAATTGGGGGCTTTAATTCACCCCTCCACTTT. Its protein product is CASSEIGGFNSPLHF.

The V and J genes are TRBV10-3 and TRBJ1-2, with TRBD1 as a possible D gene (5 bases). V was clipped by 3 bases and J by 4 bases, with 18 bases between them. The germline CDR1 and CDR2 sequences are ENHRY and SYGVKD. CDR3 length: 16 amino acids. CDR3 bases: TGTGCCATCAGTGATTGGGACCCCGGGGCTACCTATGGCTACACCTTC. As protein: CAISDWDPGATYGYTF.

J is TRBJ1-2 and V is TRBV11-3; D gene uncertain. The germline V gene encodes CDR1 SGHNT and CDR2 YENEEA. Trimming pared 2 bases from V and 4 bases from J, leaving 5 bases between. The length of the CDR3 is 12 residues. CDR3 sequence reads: CASSLNSYGYTF. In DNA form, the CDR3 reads TGTGCCAGCAGCTTAAACAGCTATGGCTACACCTTC.

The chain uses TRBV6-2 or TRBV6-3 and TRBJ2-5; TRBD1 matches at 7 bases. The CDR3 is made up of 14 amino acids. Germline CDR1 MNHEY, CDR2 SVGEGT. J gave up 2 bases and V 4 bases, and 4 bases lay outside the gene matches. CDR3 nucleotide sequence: TGTGCCAGCAGTTTCAGGACAGGACAAGAGACCCAGTACTTC. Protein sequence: CASSFRTGQETQYF.

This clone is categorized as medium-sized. The CDR3 reads CASSPSGFDSPLHF. As DNA, the CDR3 is TGTGCCAGCTCACCTTCAGGGTTCGATTCACCCCTCCACTTT. The rearrangement uses TRBV18 and TRBJ1-6, with a weak D call TRBD1 (5 bases). The CDR3 runs to 14 residues. V gave up 3 bases and J gave up 8 bases, with 11 bases separating them. Germline V lookup: CDR1 KGHSH, CDR2 LQKENI.

CDR3 nucleotide sequence: TGTGCCAGCAGCCTCAGGCCGACAGGGGGCATCTTGAGAACTGAAGCTTTCTTT. Translated, it gives CASSLRPTGGILRTEAFF. The chain carries TRBV7-8 and TRBJ1-1; 10 nucleotides align to TRBD1. Germline lookup yields CDR1 SGHVS and CDR2 FQNEAQ. Trimming at V came to 5 bases and at J to 5 bases, leaving 17 bases not matched to a gene. This CDR3 is built from 18 residues.

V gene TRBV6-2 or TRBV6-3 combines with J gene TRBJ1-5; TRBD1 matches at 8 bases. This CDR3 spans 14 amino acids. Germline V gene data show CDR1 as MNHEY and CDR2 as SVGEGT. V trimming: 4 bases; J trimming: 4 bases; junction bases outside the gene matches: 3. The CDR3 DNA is TGTGCCAGCAGTTTACAGGGGGGGAATCAGCCCCAGCATTTT. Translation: CASSLQGGNQPQHF.

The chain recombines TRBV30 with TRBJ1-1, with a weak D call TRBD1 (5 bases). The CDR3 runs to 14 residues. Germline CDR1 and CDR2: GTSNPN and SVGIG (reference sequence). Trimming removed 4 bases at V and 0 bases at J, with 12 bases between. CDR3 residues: CAWTTGTVNTEAFF. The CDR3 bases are TGTGCCTGGACCACCGGGACGGTGAACACTGAAGCTTTCTTT. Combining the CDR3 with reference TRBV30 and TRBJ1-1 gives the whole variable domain SQTIHQWPATLVQPVGSPLSLECTVEGTSNPNLYWYRQAAGRGLQLLFYSVGIGQISSEVPQNLSASRPQDRQFILSSKKLLLSDSGFYLCAWTTGTVNTEAFFGQGTRLTVV.

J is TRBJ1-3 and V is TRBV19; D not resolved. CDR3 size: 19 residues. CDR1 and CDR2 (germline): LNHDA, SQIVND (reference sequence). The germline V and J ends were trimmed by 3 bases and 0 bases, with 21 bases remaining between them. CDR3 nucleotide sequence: TGTGCCAGTAGTATTTGGGGTGCTTTTAACTCCGACTCTGGAAACACCATATATTTT. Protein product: CASSIWGAFNSDSGNTIYF. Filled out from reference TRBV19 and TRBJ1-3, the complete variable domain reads DGGITQSPKYLFRKEGQNVTLSCEQNLNHDAMYWYRQDPGQGLRLIYYSQIVNDFQKGDIAEGYSVSREKKESFPLTVTSAQKNPTAFYLCASSIWGAFNSDSGNTIYFGEGSWLTVV.

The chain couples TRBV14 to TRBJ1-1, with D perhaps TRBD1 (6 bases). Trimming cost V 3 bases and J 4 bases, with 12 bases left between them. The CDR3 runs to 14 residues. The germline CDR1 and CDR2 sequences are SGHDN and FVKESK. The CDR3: CASSHNPGATEAFF. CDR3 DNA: TGTGCCAGCAGCCATAATCCAGGGGCCACTGAAGCTTTCTTT.

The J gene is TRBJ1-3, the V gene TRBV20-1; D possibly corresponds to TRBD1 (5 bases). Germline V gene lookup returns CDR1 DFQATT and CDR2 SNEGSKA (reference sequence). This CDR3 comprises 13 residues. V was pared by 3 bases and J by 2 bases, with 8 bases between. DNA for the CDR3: TGCAGTGCTAGTACGGGACCTGGAAACACCATATATTTT. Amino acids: CSASTGPGNTIYF.

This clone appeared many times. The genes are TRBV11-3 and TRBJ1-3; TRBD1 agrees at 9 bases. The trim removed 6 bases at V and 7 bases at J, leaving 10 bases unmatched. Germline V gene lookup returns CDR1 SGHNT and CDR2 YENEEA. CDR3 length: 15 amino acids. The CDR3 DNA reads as TGTGCCAGCAGTTCGGGCGGACAGGGGTTCAACACCATATATTTT. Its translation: CASSSGGQGFNTIYF.

The CDR3 DNA is TGTGCCAGCAGTGAAGGTCACAGCACAGATACGCAGTATTTT. This codes for CASSEGHSTDTQYF. V usage is TRBV2 and J usage is TRBJ2-3, with D unresolved. This CDR3 comprises 14 residues. Trimming cost V 1 base and J 0 bases, with 5 bases left between them. Germline V gives CDR1 SNHLY, CDR2 FYNNEI. Full variable domain (outside the CDR3, taken from reference TRBV2 and TRBJ2-3): EPEVTQTPSHQVTQMGQEVILRCVPISNHLYFYWYRQILGQKVEFLVSFYNNEISEKSEIFDDQFSVERPDGSNFTLKIRSTKLEDSAMYFCASSEGHSTDTQYFGPGTRLTVL.

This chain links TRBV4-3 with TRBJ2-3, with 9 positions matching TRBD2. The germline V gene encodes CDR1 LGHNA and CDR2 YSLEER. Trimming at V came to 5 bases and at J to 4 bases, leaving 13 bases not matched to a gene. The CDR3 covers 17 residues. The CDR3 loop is CASSKKSRGGGADTQYF. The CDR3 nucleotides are TGCGCCAGCAGCAAAAAATCGCGGGGGGGCGGGGCAGATACGCAGTATTTT.

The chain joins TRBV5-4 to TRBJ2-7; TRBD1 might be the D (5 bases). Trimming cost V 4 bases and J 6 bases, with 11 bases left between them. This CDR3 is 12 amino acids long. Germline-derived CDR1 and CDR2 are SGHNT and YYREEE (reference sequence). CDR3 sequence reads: CASSADTGEQYF. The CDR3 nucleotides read TGTGCCAGCAGCGCGGACACTGGCGAGCAGTACTTC.

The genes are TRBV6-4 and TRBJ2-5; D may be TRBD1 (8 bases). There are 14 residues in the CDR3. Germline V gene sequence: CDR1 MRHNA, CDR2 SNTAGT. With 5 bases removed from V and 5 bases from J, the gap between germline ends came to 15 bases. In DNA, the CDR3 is TGTGCCAGCAGTCCAGGACAGGGAGGGGAGACCCAGTACTTC. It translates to CASSPGQGGETQYF.

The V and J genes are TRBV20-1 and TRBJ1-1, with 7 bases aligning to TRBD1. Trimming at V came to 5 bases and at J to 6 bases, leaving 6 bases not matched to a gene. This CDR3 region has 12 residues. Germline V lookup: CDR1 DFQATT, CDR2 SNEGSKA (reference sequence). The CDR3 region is CSAGGRGPEAFF. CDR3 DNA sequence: TGCAGTGCTGGTGGTAGGGGGCCTGAAGCTTTCTTT.

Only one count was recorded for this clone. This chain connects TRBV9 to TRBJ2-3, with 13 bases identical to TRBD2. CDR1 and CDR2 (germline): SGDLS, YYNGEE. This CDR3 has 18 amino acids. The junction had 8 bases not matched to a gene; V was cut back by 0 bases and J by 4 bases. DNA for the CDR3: TGTGCCAGCAGCGTAGCCCCTCATACTAGCGGGGGGGCAGATACGCAGTATTTT. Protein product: CASSVAPHTSGGADTQYF.

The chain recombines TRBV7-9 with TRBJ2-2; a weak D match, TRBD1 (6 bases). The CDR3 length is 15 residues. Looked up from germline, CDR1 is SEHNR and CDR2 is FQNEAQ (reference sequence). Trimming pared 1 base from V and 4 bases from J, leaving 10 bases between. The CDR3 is CASSLGVGATGELFF. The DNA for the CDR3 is TGTGCCAGCAGCTTAGGTGTGGGGGCCACCGGGGAGCTGTTTTTT.

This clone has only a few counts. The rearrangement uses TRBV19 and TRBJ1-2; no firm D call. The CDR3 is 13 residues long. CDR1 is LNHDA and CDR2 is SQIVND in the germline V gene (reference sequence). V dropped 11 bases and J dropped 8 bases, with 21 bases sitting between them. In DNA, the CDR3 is TGTGCCTCCAGTAGTGTGGTCGCGGAAGGCTACACCTTC. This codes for CASSSVVAEGYTF.

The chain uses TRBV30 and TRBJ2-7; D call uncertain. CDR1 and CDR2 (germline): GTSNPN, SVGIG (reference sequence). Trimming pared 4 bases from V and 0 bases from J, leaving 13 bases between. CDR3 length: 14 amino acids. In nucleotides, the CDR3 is TGTGCCTGGAAAAGGAAGGGTTCCTCCTACGAGCAGTACTTC. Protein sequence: CAWKRKGSSYEQYF.

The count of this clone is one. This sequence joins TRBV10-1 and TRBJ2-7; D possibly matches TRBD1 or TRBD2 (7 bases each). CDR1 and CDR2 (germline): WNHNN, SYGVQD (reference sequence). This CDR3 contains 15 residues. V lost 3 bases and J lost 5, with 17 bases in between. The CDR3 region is CASSESGEGADEQYF. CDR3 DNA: TGCGCCAGCAGTGAATCCGGGGAGGGGGCCGACGAGCAGTACTTC.

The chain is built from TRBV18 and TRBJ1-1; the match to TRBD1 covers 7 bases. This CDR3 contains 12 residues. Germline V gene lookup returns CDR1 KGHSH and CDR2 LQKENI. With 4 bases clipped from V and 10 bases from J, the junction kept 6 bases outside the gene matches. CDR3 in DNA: TGTGCCAGCTCACAACAGGGGAACGGAGCTTTCTTT. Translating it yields CASSQQGNGAFF.

CDR3 DNA: TGCGCCAGCAGTGAGTCAGGGGGCTATGGCTACACCTTC. Amino acid sequence: CASSESGGYGYTF. The chain couples TRBV10-1 to TRBJ1-2, with TRBD1 as a possible D gene (6 bases). With 0 bases removed from V and 4 bases from J, the gap between germline ends came to 6 bases. The CDR3 extends over 13 amino acids. CDR1 WNHNN and CDR2 SYGVQD come from the germline V gene (reference sequence).

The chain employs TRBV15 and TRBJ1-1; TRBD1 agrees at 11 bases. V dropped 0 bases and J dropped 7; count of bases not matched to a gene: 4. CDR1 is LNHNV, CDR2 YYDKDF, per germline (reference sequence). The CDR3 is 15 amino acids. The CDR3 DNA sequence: TGTGCCACCAGCAGAGAGGGGGACAGGGGGAGTGAAGCTTTCTTT. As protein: CATSREGDRGSEAFF.

The CDR3 spells CASSPSTVAYLTGNTIYF. CDR3 nucleotide sequence: TGTGCCAGTAGTCCCTCTACGGTAGCATACCTTACAGGAAACACCATATATTTT. The chain employs TRBV19 and TRBJ1-3; D unresolved. CDR1 and CDR2 (germline): LNHDA, SQIVND (reference sequence). V was trimmed by 5 bases and J by 4 bases, leaving 24 bases between them. CDR3 length: 18 residues.

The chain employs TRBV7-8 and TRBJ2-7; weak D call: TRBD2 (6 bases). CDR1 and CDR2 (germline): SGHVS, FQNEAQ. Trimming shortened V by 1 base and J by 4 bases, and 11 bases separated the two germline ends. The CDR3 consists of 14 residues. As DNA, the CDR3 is TGTGCCAGCAGCTTAGGGGACTTATTTTACGAGCAGTACTTC. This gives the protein CASSLGDLFYEQYF.

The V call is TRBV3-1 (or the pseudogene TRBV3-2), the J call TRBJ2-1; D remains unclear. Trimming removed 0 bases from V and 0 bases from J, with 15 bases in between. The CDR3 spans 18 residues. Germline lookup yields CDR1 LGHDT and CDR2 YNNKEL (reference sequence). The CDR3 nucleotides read TGTGCCAGCAGCCAAGACCCGCTCGCTAGAGACTCCTACAATGAGCAGTTCTTC. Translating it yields CASSQDPLARDSYNEQFF.